The clone carrying this T cell receptor (beta chain) was observed a few times. Antigen unknown. As for time point: pretreatment peripheral blood. Between 1 and 8 samples per patient were obtained, pretreatment and on-treatment. Sequenced by immunoSEQ multiplex PCR; TCRdb stores in-frame clones only, minus some. The table lists approximately 50,000 clones, 82% of them singletons. This CDR3 comprises 12 residues. V lost 5 bases, J lost 9 bases, and 14 bases lay in between. Germline values: CDR1 SGDLS, CDR2 YYNGEE. These data come from a study of PD-L1 blockade in urothelial cancer. Study summary: Males with bladder-origin urothelial cancer made up about 90% of the roughly 29 patients. Study conclusions and caveats: Better survival was predicted by below-median pretreatment blood TCR clonality.

This clonotype was obtained from a man aged 50-60 years with urothelial cancer. Specimen: PBMCs, collected around atezolizumab (anti-PD-L1) treatment. V is TRBV9 and J is TRBJ1-1; a weak D match, TRBD1 (6 bases). In DNA form, the CDR3 reads TGTGCCAGCAGGGCAGGGGTTCACAAAGCTTTCTTT. Its translation: CASRAGVHKAFF. The entire variable domain, with the rest obtained from reference TRBV9 and TRBJ1-1, is as follows: DSGVTQTPKHLITATGQRVTLRCSPRSGDLSVYWYQQSLDQGLQFLIQYYNGEERAKGNILERFSAQQFPDLHSELNLSSLELGDSALYFCASRAGVHKAFFGQGTRLTVV.